This TCR beta chain emerged from a study of blood T cell repertoires in COVID-19. As for the study in general: Donors in the United States, Italy and Spain gave samples during acute or convalescent COVID-19. From T cells, B-cell-depleted T cells, or PBMCs came the material, which was cDNA or gDNA.

This clone was recorded a few times. CDR3 length equals 16 residues. The junction had 11 bases not matched to a gene; V was cut back by 5 bases and J by 4 bases. Germline V gives CDR1 SGHRS, CDR2 YFSETQ. In the original analysis: Estimated nucleated cell counts came from reference gene primer amplification. The protocol was immunoSEQ multiplex PCR, while the TCRdb copy is restricted to in-frame clones and leaves out a portion. The V and J calls and clone size are taken from that table; D and trimming were inferred from the DNA. The repertoire has under 250,000 clones, around nine tenths of them found once; the top ten carry around 1.4%.

This TCR was recovered from a man of 80 years or more with acute or convalescent COVID-19. Sequencing used peripheral blood. The V call is TRBV5-1, the J call TRBJ2-5; 10 nucleotides match TRBD2. CDR3 sequence (DNA): TGCGCCAGCAGAGGGCTAGCGGGGGATCCTCGAGAGACCCAGTACTTC. As protein: CASRGLAGDPRETQYF. The variable domain in full, completed from reference TRBV5-1 and TRBJ2-5, reads KAGVTQTPRYLIKTRGQQVTLSCSPISGHRSVSWYQQTPGQGLQFLFEYFSETQRNKGNFPGRFSGRQFSNSRSEMNVSTLELGDSALYLCASRGLAGDPRETQYFGPGTRLLVL.